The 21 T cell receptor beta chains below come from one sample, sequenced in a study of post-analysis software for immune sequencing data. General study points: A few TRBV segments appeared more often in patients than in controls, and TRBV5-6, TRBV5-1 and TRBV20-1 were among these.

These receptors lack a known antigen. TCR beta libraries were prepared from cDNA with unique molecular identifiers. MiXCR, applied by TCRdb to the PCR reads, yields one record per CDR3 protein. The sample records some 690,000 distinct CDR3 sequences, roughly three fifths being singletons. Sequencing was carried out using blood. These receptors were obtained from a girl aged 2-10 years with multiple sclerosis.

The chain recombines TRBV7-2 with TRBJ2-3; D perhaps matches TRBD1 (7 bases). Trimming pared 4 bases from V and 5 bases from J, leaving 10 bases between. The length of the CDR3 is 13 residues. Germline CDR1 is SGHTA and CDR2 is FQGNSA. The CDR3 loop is CASSSRDRDTQYF. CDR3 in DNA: TGTGCCAGCAGCTCGCGGGACAGAGATACGCAGTATTTT. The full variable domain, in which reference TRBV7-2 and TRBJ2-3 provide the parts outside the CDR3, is GAGVSQSPSNKVTEKGKDVELRCDPISGHTALYWYRQSLGQGLEFLIYFQGNSAPDKSGLPSDRFSAERTGGSVSTLTIQRTQQEDSAVYLCASSSRDRDTQYFGPGTRLTVL.

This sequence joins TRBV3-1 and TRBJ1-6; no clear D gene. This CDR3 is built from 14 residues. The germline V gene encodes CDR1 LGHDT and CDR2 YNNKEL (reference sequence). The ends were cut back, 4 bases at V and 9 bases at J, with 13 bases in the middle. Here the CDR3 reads CASSPTSKGSPLHF. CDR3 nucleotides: TGTGCCAGCAGCCCGACAAGCAAGGGTTCACCCCTCCACTTT.

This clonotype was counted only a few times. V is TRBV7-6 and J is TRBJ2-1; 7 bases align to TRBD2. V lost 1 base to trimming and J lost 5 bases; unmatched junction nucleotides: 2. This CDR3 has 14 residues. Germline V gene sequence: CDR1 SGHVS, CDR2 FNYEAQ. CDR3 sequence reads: CASSLGAGDNEQFF. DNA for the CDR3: TGTGCCAGCAGCTTAGGGGCGGGGGACAATGAGCAGTTCTTC.

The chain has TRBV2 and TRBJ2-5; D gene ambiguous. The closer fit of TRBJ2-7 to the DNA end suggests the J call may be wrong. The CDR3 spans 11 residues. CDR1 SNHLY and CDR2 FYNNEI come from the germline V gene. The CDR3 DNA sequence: TGTGCCAGCACGTACTCTTACGAGCAGTACTTC. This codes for CASTYSYEQYF.

The chain's CDR3 is CSVRALDRGPPYEQYF. The CDR3 nucleotides read TGCAGCGTGAGAGCCCTCGACAGGGGCCCCCCCTACGAGCAGTACTTC. The chain is built from TRBV29-1 and TRBJ2-7; 8 nucleotides align to TRBD1. This CDR3 spans 16 amino acids. The germline V gene has CDR1 SQVTM and CDR2 ANQGSEA. The trim removed 6 bases at V and 2 bases at J, leaving 15 bases unmatched.

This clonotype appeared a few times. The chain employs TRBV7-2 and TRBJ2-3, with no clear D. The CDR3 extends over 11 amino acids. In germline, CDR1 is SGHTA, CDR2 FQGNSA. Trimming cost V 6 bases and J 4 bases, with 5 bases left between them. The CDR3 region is CASSSPDTQYF. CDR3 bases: TGTGCCAGCAGTTCCCCAGATACGCAGTATTTT.

Here the CDR3 reads CASSFGGAGYTF. CDR3 in DNA: TGTGCCAGCAGTTTCGGCGGGGCTGGCTACACCTTC. The rearrangement uses TRBV12-3 or TRBV12-4 and TRBJ1-2; weak D call: TRBD1 (5 bases). V was cut by 3 bases and J by 7 bases, with 9 bases left in between. The CDR3 covers 12 residues.

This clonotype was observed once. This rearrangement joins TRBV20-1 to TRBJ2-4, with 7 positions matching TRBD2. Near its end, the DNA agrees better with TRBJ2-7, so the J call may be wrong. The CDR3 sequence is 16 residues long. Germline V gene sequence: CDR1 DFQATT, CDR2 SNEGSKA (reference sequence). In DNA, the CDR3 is TGCAGTGCTAGCGCCGTCTTAGCGGGTTCCCCCTACGAGCAGTACTTC. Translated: CSASAVLAGSPYEQYF.

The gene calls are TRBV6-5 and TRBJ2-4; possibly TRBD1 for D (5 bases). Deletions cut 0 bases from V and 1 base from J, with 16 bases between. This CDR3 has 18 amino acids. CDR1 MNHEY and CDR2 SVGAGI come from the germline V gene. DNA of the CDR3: TGTGCCAGCAGTTACTCGGGCGTAGGGGCAGCGGCCAAAAACATTCAGTACTTC. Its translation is CASSYSGVGAAAKNIQYF.

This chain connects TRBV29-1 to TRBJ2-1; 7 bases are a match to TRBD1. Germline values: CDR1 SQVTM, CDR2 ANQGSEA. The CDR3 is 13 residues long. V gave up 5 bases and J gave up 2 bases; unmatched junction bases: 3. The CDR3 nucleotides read TGCAGCGTTCGACAGGGCCCCTACAATGAGCAGTTCTTC. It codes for CSVRQGPYNEQFF.

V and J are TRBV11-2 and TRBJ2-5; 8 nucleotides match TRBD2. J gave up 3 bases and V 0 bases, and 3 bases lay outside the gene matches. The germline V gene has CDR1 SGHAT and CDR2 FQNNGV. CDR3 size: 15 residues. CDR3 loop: CASSLESLAEETQYF. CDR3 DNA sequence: TGTGCCAGCAGCTTAGAATCACTAGCGGAAGAGACCCAGTACTTC. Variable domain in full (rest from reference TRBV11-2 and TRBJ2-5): EAGVAQSPRYKIIEKRQSVAFWCNPISGHATLYWYQQILGQGPKLLIQFQNNGVVDDSQLPKDRFSAERLKGVDSTLKIQPAKLEDSAVYLCASSLESLAEETQYFGPGTRLLVL.

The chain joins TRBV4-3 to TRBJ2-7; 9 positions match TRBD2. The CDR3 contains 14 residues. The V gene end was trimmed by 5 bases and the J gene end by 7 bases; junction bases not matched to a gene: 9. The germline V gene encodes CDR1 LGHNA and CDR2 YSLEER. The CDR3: CASSGLSGGWEQYF. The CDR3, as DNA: TGCGCCAGCAGCGGCCTCAGCGGGGGGTGGGAGCAGTACTTC.

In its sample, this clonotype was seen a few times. CDR3 sequence reads: CASSQFLVETQYF. The DNA for the CDR3 is TGCGCCAGCAGCCAATTCCTAGTGGAGACCCAGTACTTC. The chain links TRBV4-1 to TRBJ2-7; D not resolved. Judging by the DNA end, TRBJ2-5 fits better; the J call may be wrong. Germline V gene lookup returns CDR1 MGHRA and CDR2 YSYEKL. CDR3 size: 13 residues.

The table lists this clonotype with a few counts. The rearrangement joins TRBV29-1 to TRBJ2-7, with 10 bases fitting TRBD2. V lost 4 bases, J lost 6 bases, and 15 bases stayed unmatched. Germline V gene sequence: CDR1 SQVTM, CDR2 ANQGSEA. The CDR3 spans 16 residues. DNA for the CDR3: TGCAGCGTTGTAAATCGACGAGCGGGAGGGCCAGGCGAGCAGTACTTC. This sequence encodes CSVVNRRAGGPGEQYF.

Here the CDR3 reads CASRTSGGTDTQYF. CDR3 nucleotides: TGTGCCAGCCGGACTAGCGGGGGCACAGATACGCAGTATTTT. The chain couples TRBV6-2 or TRBV6-3 to TRBJ2-3; the match to TRBD2 covers 12 bases. This CDR3 region has 14 residues. Losses at the gene ends were 8 bases for V and 1 base for J; bases not matched to a gene: 1. Germline CDR1 reads MNHEY; CDR2 reads SVGEGT.

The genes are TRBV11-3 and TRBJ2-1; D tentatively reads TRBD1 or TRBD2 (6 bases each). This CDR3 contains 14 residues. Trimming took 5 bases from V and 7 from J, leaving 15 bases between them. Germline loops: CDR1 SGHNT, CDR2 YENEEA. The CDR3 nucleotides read TGTGCCAGCAGCCCCCGGCAGGGGAGGAATGAGCAGTTCTTC. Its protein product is CASSPRQGRNEQFF.

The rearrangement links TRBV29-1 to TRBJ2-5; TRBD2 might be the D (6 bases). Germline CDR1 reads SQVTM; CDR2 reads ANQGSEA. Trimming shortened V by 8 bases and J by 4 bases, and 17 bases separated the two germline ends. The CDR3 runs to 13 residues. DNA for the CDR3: TGCAGCTCTGGAGGGCCCTTGAGAGAGACCCAGTACTTC. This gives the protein CSSGGPLRETQYF.

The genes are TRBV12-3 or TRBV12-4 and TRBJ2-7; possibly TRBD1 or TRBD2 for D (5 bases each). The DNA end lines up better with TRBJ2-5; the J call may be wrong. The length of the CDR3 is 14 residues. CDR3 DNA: TGTGCCAGCAGTCCGGTTCGGGGCGAAGAGACCCAGTACTTC. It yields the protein CASSPVRGEETQYF.

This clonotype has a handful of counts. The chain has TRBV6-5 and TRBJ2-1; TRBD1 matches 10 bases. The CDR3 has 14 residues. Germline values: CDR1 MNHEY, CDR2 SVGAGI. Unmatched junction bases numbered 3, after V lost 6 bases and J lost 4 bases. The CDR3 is CASRGTGVYNEQFF. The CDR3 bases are TGTGCCAGCAGAGGGACAGGGGTATACAATGAGCAGTTCTTC.

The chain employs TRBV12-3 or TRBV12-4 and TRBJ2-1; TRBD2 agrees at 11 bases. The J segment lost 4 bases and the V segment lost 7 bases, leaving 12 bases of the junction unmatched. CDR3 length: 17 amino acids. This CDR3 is CASTLLTSGRGYNEQFF. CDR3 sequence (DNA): TGTGCCAGCACCCTTCTAACTAGCGGGAGAGGGTACAATGAGCAGTTCTTC.

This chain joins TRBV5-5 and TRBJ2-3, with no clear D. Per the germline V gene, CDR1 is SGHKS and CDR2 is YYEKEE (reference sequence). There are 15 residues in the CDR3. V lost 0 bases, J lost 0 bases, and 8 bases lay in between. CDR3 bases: TGTGCCAGCAGCTTGGTTCCCGCGAGCACAGATACGCAGTATTTT. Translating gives CASSLVPASTDTQYF.